This is a list of T cell receptor beta chains from one sample in a study of blood T cell repertoires in COVID-19. The protocol was immunoSEQ multiplex PCR, while the TCRdb copy is restricted to in-frame clones and leaves out a portion. The table lists approximately 100,000 clones, 85% of them singletons, with 35% to 45% in the top ten. The sample was peripheral blood. These receptors were taken from a man aged 80 or over with acute or convalescent COVID-19. CDR3s leave out the opening cysteine and the closing phenylalanine or tryptophan. Fields, in order: J gene, V gene, CDR3 protein.

TRBJ1-5,TRBV6-5,ASRPRQDNQPQH
TRBJ1-1,TRBV5-1,ASSLRQGASNTEAF
TRBJ1-5,TRBV28,ASKTGGRNQPQH
TRBJ2-7,TRBV5-8,ASSLGASGLGEQY
TRBJ2-1,TRBV4-1,ASSMEEEGLYEQF
TRBJ2-1,TRBV25-1,ASSDREGYYNEQF
TRBJ2-1,TRBV28,ATLRLAGVNEQF
TRBJ1-3,TRBV19,ASSVKPGGSGNTIY
TRBJ2-1,TRBV27,ASSAGGSYNEQF
TRBJ1-5,TRBV27,ASSLFRYSNQPQH
TRBJ2-7,TRBV7-2,ASSLGAGTRKYEQY
TRBJ1-2,TRBV14,ASSPTAGTYGYT
TRBJ1-4,TRBV9,ASSVVGGQSNEKLF
TRBJ1-6,TRBV9,ASSVGSSYNSPLH
TRBJ2-7,TRBV5-1,ASSWGSGTSGRDSYEQY
TRBJ2-2,TRBV19,ASSISWTGSTGELF